This T cell receptor (beta chain) stems from a study of T cells after yellow fever vaccination. One entry per CDR3 protein, called by TCRdb with MiXCR from the 5' RACE reads. The table has some 160,000 distinct CDR3 sequences, 5.5% to 7.5% seen once; the top ten hold over 2%. This clonotype has ten or more counts. The germline V gene encodes CDR1 PRHDT and CDR2 FYEKMQ (reference sequence). The CDR3 consists of 15 residues. J was trimmed by 2 bases and V by 3 bases; bases with no gene match: 3. Here the sequenced sample was CD4+ T cells sorted from PBMCs, taken roughly 5 days after the first yellow fever vaccination. This clonotype was obtained from a man aged 18 to 35 who received the YFV17D yellow fever vaccine. This chain links TRBV13 with TRBJ2-1; 8 bases map to TRBD2. The CDR3, as DNA: TGTGCCAGCAGCTTGCCGGGACTAGCCTACAATGAGCAGTTCTTC. This translates into CASSLPGLAYNEQFF.